The next 14 T cell receptor beta chains were all read from a single sample in a study of cytomegalovirus exposure and HLA in healthy donors. 13 Jbeta primers and 60 Vbeta primers were used for the PCR. Clones were read by immunoSEQ multiplex PCR, and TCRdb kept only the in-frame ones, dropping some. Of about 120,000 clones listed, 70% to 90% are singletons. Sequencing was carried out using PBMCs. The receptor set was obtained from a man aged 18-30 years in good health and CMV-seropositive.

The rearrangement links TRBV4-1 to TRBJ1-3; maybe TRBD1 (6 bases). The CDR3 consists of 13 residues. CDR1 and CDR2 (germline): MGHRA, YSYEKL. With 8 bases removed from V and 8 bases from J, the gap between germline ends came to 16 bases. CDR3 DNA sequence: TGCGCCAGCCGTTCGTACAGGGCGGACACCATATATTTT. As protein: CASRSYRADTIYF.

The chain links TRBV13 to TRBJ2-7; TRBD1 matches 7 bases. The CDR3 has 15 amino acids. Germline V lookup: CDR1 PRHDT, CDR2 FYEKMQ (reference sequence). The V and J ends lost 7 bases and 2 bases, in that order; junction bases with no gene match: 11. The CDR3: CASTHRGQGTYEQYF. CDR3 bases: TGTGCCAGCACCCATAGGGGGCAGGGAACCTACGAGCAGTACTTC.

In DNA, the CDR3 is TGTGCCAGCCAAACAGGGGGAGGGGAGCTGTTTTTT. Amino acids: CASQTGGGELFF. The chain joins TRBV27 to TRBJ2-2; 8 bases line up with TRBD1. After removal of 8 bases from V and 8 bases from J, the junction contained 4 bases not matched to a gene. The germline gives CDR1 MNHEY, CDR2 SMNVEV (reference sequence). CDR3 length: 12 residues.

Concerning this clone itself: Other DNA sequences in the sample encode the same CDR3. The chain uses TRBV6-5 and TRBJ1-1; D remains unclear. Germline CDR1 MNHEY, CDR2 SVGAGI. The CDR3 totals 13 residues. Trimming removed 9 bases at V and 3 bases at J, with 14 bases between. As DNA, the CDR3 is TGTGCCAGTAGTCCTGACACCTACACTGAAGCTTTCTTT. It codes for CASSPDTYTEAFF.

The rearrangement joins TRBV7-9 to TRBJ1-1, with D possibly being TRBD1 (6 bases). The V end lost 5 bases, the J end lost 1 base, and 11 bases lay between the germline ends. The CDR3 contains 14 residues. Germline values: CDR1 SEHNR, CDR2 FQNEAQ (reference sequence). The CDR3 sequence is CASSPRGGNTEAFF. DNA for the CDR3: TGTGCCAGCAGCCCTCGAGGGGGGAACACTGAAGCTTTCTTT.

This chain uses TRBV6-4 with TRBJ1-4, with no clear D. The CDR3 has 14 amino acids. V lost 0 bases and J 7 bases, leaving 9 bases between the germline ends. CDR1 and CDR2 (germline): MRHNA, SNTAGT. The CDR3 DNA sequence: TGTGCCAGCAGTGACTCAGAGGGATCTGAAAAACTGTTTTTT. Protein product: CASSDSEGSEKLFF.

This chain joins TRBV5-1 and TRBJ1-1; the D gene is possibly TRBD1 (5 bases). CDR1 is SGHRS, CDR2 YFSETQ, per germline. V was trimmed by 2 bases and J by 5 bases, leaving 19 bases between them. This CDR3 has 16 residues. CDR3 sequence reads: CASSLLYTGVETEAFF. The CDR3 DNA follows: TGCGCCAGCAGCTTACTTTACACGGGGGTGGAAACTGAAGCTTTCTTT. Variable domain in full (rest from reference TRBV5-1 and TRBJ1-1): KAGVTQTPRYLIKTRGQQVTLSCSPISGHRSVSWYQQTPGQGLQFLFEYFSETQRNKGNFPGRFSGRQFSNSRSEMNVSTLELGDSALYLCASSLLYTGVETEAFFGQGTRLTVV.

The chain joins TRBV30 to TRBJ2-5; TRBD2 is a possible D gene (7 bases). Trimming stripped 4 bases from V and 5 bases from J, with 17 bases between. This CDR3 has 14 residues. The germline V gene encodes CDR1 GTSNPN and CDR2 SVGIG (reference sequence). CDR3 bases: TGTGCCTGGAATCCTACGGGGGGCCCGGAGACCCAGTACTTC. The encoded protein is CAWNPTGGPETQYF.

This clone was detected once. The rearrangement joins TRBV5-4 to TRBJ2-5; 7 nucleotides line up with TRBD1. CDR1 and CDR2 (germline): SGHNT, YYREEE (reference sequence). The junction had 14 bases not matched to a gene; V was cut back by 5 bases and J by 7 bases. CDR3 length equals 15 residues. In DNA form, the CDR3 reads TGTGCCAGCAGGTGGAACCTAGGGACAGAAGGGACCCAGTACTTC. Its protein is CASRWNLGTEGTQYF.

V gene TRBV10-3 combines with J gene TRBJ2-3, with 7 bases matching TRBD2. Unmatched junction bases numbered 6, after V lost 7 bases and J lost 2 bases. Germline values: CDR1 ENHRY, CDR2 SYGVKD. The CDR3 runs 14 residues. The CDR3 nucleotides read TGTGCCATCATGGTGGGGGGGGTCACAGATACGCAGTATTTT. Translated: CAIMVGGVTDTQYF.

The chain combines TRBV7-9 with TRBJ2-3; 8 positions match TRBD1. CDR3 length: 13 amino acids. Germline trimming cut 2 bases from V and 11 bases from J; bases unmatched to any gene: 6. Germline V CDR1 and CDR2: SEHNR, FQNEAQ (reference sequence). The CDR3 DNA is TGTGCCAGCAGCTTACAGGGGGCCCTCGGGCAGTATTTT. Protein: CASSLQGALGQYF.

The chain combines TRBV7-6 with TRBJ2-7; tentative D call: TRBD2 (5 bases). V was pared by 5 bases and J by 2 bases, with 16 bases between. Germline lookup yields CDR1 SGHVS and CDR2 FNYEAQ. This CDR3 comprises 15 residues. The CDR3 region has the DNA TGTGCCAGCAGCAAAACGGCAGAGGGCACCTACGAGCAGTACTTC. Translating gives CASSKTAEGTYEQYF.

The chain combines TRBV7-9 with TRBJ1-2; 7 bases line up with TRBD1. With 5 bases clipped from V and 4 bases from J, the junction kept 16 bases outside the gene matches. The germline gives CDR1 SEHNR, CDR2 FQNEAQ (reference sequence). The CDR3 is 17 amino acids. The CDR3 spells CASSPPGQFFGSYGYTF. The CDR3 bases are TGTGCCAGCAGCCCGCCGGGACAGTTCTTCGGTTCCTATGGCTACACCTTC.

V usage is TRBV9 and J usage is TRBJ2-7; tentative D call: TRBD2 (6 bases). CDR3 size: 13 residues. V was trimmed by 3 bases and J by 1 base, leaving 8 bases between them. Germline V gene lookup returns CDR1 SGDLS and CDR2 YYNGEE. The DNA for the CDR3 is TGTGCCAGCAGCGACGGGACTTCCTACGAGCAGTACTTC. This encodes CASSDGTSYEQYF.